The clone carrying this TCR beta chain was detected once. Its antigen is unidentified. These data belong to a study of cytomegalovirus exposure and HLA in healthy donors. Study results and caveats: Later genetic work tied a missense DCLRE1C variant to beta-chain V and J trimming. V segments that were indistinguishable, TRBV6-2 and TRBV6-3 among them, were omitted from analysis.

Use of 60 Vbeta and 13 Jbeta primers characterized the PCR. Data came from immunoSEQ multiplex PCR; TCRdb stores just in-frame clones and leaves some out. The sample has 120,000 to 150,000 clones, 65% to 90% seen once; the top ten hold under 3.5%. Healthy individuals who donated bone marrow served as the donors. The CDR3 loop spans 15 amino acids. The germline CDR1 and CDR2 sequences are LNHDA and SQIVND (reference sequence). Unmatched junction bases numbered 9, after V lost 5 bases and J lost 4 bases. Input material: PBMCs. The source of this sequence is a woman in her twenties or thirties in good health and CMV-seronegative. The gene calls are TRBV19 and TRBJ1-1; 8 bases align to TRBD1. This chain's CDR3 is CASSFRTGSVTEAFF. CDR3 sequence (DNA): TGTGCCAGTAGTTTTCGGACAGGGTCTGTCACTGAAGCTTTCTTT.